Listed below are T cell receptor beta chains from one sample, sequenced in a study of blood T cell repertoires in COVID-19. Data came from immunoSEQ multiplex PCR; TCRdb stores just in-frame clones and leaves some out. The sample lists around 300,000 clones, about 90% occurring once. Sequencing was performed on PBMCs or T cells enriched from blood (not recorded which). The receptors here all came from a man aged 25 to 40 who had recovered from COVID-19. Each CDR3 is given with its conserved first and last residue. D genes are given only for firm matches. Size tells how often a clone was seen (once, few, many) or the class of an expanded clone, and some rows leave it out.

TGTGCCAGCAGCCAAGATATAACAGGGGATCAGCCCCAGCATTTT,CASSQDITGDQPQHF,TRBJ1-5,once,TRBV3-1/TRBV3-2,TRBD1
TGCGCCAGCAGTGCCCGGACAGGGAATGAAAAACTGTTTTTT,CASSARTGNEKLFF,TRBJ1-4,-,TRBV10-2,TRBD1
TGTGCCAGCAGCTTACAGGGGAGATATGGCTACACCTTC,CASSLQGRYGYTF,TRBJ1-2,once,TRBV7-9,-
TGTGCCAGCAGGTGGACAGAGACTTCACCCCTCCACTTT,CASRWTETSPLHF,TRBJ1-6,-,TRBV28,-
TGTGCCAGCAGTTACTCTCAGTCCAGCTCTGGAAACACCATATATTTT,CASSYSQSSSGNTIYF,TRBJ1-3,-,TRBV6-5,-
TGTGCCAGCAGCGCAACAGGGCAGGGCGGGGAGCTGTTTTTT,CASSATGQGGELFF,TRBJ2-2,-,TRBV9,-
TGTGCCAGCAGCTTACGCCGGGACAGGTTCGATGTTAGCAATCAGCCCCAGCATTTT,CASSLRRDRFDVSNQPQHF,TRBJ1-5,-,TRBV11-2,TRBD1
TGTGCCAGCAGTTCTGGGACAGGGAGGGAGACCCAGTACTTC,CASSSGTGRETQYF,TRBJ2-5,-,TRBV5-6,TRBD1
TGTGCCAGCAATAGGGGGGGAAATGAGCAGTTCTTC,CASNRGGNEQFF,TRBJ2-1,-,TRBV6-5,-
TGTGCCAGCAGTTCGTCGGGCCTTAGGGACAATACCTATAATTCACCCCTCCACTTT,CASSSSGLRDNTYNSPLHF,TRBJ1-6,once,TRBV27,-
TGTGCCAGCAGCTCAAACAGGGGGAGCTACACCTTC,CASSSNRGSYTF,TRBJ1-2,-,TRBV9,TRBD1
TGTGCCAGCAGCCCGGACAGGGGCTCTGGAAACACCATATATTTT,CASSPDRGSGNTIYF,TRBJ1-3,-,TRBV5-4,TRBD1
TGTGCCAGCACAACCCCGACAGGGCGAGAGCAGTACTTC,CASTTPTGREQYF,TRBJ2-7,once,TRBV28,TRBD1
TGTGCCAGCTCAGGGTCGACGAGGGATCAGCCCCAGCATTTT,CASSGSTRDQPQHF,TRBJ1-5,-,TRBV18,-
TGTGCCAGCAGCCCAACCGGGACAGTCGGTCAGCCCCAGCATTTT,CASSPTGTVGQPQHF,TRBJ1-5,-,TRBV7-9,TRBD1
TGTGCCAGTAGTAGGTCAGGGTGGAATGAGCAGTTCTTC,CASSRSGWNEQFF,TRBJ2-1,-,TRBV19,-
TGCGCCAGCAGTGAGACAGGGGTGGATGAAGCTTTCTTT,CASSETGVDEAFF,TRBJ1-1,few,TRBV10-1,TRBD1
TGTGCCAGCAGTTTAGCCCGGGACTCGCTTGGATCACCCCTCCACTTT,CASSLARDSLGSPLHF,TRBJ1-6,-,TRBV28,-
TGTGCCAGCAGCTTAGGCAGGGGGTACGAGCAGTACTTC,CASSLGRGYEQYF,TRBJ2-7,-,TRBV7-9,TRBD1
TGTGCCAGCAGCTTGCGACAGACGTACAATGAGCAGTTCTTC,CASSLRQTYNEQFF,TRBJ2-1,-,TRBV5-4,-
TGTGCTAGTGCAGGAATCGAAAACACCATATATTTT,CASAGIENTIYF,TRBJ1-3,-,TRBV12-5,-
TGTGCCAGCAGTTCTCTAGCGGGGGGAAGCAATGAGCAGTTCTTC,CASSSLAGGSNEQFF,TRBJ2-1,few,TRBV7-3,TRBD2
TGTGCCAGTAGTAAAACGGGACAGGGCGGTCTTCAGCCCCAGCATTTT,CASSKTGQGGLQPQHF,TRBJ1-5,once,TRBV19,TRBD1
TGTGCCAGCAAATTGGAGACTGGAAACACCATATATTTT,CASKLETGNTIYF,TRBJ1-3,-,TRBV2,-
TGTGCCAGCAGCTTAGTCCTTAAGGGGGGGAAACTGTTTTTT,CASSLVLKGGKLFF,TRBJ1-4,-,TRBV11-2,-
TGTGCCAGCAGTTTAAACAGGGAAGAGACCCAGTACTTC,CASSLNREETQYF,TRBJ2-5,-,TRBV27,-
TGTGCCACCAGTGATTATGGCTCGGAGGAGCAGTACTTC,CATSDYGSEEQYF,TRBJ2-7,once,TRBV24-1,-
TGTGCCAGCAGTCCCATGGGGGGGGTAAATGAGCAGTTCTTC,CASSPMGGVNEQFF,TRBJ2-1,-,TRBV6-5,TRBD2